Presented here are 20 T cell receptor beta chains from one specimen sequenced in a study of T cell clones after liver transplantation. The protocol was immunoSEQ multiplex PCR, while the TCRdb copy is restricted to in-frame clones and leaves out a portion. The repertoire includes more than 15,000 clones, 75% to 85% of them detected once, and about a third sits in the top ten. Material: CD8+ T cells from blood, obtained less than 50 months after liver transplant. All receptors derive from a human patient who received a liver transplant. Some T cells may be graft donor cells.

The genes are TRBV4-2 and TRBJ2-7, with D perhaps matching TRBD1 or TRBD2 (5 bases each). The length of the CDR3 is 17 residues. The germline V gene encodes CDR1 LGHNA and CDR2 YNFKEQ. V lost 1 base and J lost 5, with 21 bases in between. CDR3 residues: CASSQVFGGAALNEQYF. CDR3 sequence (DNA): TGTGCCAGCAGCCAAGTATTTGGGGGAGCGGCGCTAAACGAGCAGTACTTC.

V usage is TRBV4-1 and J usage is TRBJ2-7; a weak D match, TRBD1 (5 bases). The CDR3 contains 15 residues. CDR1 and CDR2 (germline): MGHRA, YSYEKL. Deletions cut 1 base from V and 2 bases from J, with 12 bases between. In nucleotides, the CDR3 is TGCGCCAGCAGCCAAGGGACAATAATTACCTACGAGCAGTACTTC. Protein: CASSQGTIITYEQYF.

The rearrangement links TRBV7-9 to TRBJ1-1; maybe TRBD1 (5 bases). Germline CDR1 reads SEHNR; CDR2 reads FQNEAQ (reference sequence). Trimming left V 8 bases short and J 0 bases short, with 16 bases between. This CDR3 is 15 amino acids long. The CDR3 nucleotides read TGTGCCAGCGAGGGGTTAAAGCTAATGAACACTGAAGCTTTCTTT. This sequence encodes CASEGLKLMNTEAFF.

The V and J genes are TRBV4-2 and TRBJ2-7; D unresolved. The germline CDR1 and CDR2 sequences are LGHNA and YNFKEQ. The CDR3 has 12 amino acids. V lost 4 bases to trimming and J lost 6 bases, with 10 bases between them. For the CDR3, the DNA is TGTGCCAGCAGCCTGTCTAGTGGCGAGCAGTACTTC. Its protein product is CASSLSSGEQYF.

CDR3 sequence: CASSLGHGNTEAFF. CDR3 sequence (DNA): TGTGCCAGCAGCTTGGGACATGGGAACACTGAAGCTTTCTTT. This chain links TRBV5-5 with TRBJ1-1; D call uncertain. The CDR3 has 14 amino acids. The germline gives CDR1 SGHKS, CDR2 YYEKEE (reference sequence). V lost 0 bases and J 1 base, leaving 7 bases between the germline ends.

The CDR3 is CASSLSAGAPSTDGYTF. In DNA, the CDR3 is TGTGCCAGCAGCTTATCGGCCGGGGCCCCATCCACGGATGGCTACACCTTC. V is TRBV7-6 and J is TRBJ1-2; weak D call: TRBD1 (5 bases). Germline-derived CDR1 and CDR2 are SGHVS and FNYEAQ. The CDR3 runs 17 residues. Deletions cut 2 bases from V and 6 bases from J, with 22 bases between.

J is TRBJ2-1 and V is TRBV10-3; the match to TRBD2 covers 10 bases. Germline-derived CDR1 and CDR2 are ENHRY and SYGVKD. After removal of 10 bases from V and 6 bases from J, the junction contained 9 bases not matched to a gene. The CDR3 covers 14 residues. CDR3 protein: CATVAGGPPNEQFF. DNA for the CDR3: TGTGCCACCGTAGCGGGAGGTCCTCCCAATGAGCAGTTCTTC.

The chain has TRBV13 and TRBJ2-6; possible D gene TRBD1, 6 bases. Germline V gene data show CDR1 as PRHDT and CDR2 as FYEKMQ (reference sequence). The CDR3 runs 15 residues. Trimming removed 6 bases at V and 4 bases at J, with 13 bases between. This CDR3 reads CASSPTGSGANVLTF. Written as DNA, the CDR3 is TGTGCCAGCAGTCCGACAGGTTCCGGGGCCAACGTCCTGACTTTC. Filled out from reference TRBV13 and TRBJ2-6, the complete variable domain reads AAGVIQSPRHLIKEKRETATLKCYPIPRHDTVYWYQQGPGQDPQFLISFYEKMQSDKGSIPDRFSAQQFSDYHSELNMSSLELGDSALYFCASSPTGSGANVLTFGAGSRLTVL.

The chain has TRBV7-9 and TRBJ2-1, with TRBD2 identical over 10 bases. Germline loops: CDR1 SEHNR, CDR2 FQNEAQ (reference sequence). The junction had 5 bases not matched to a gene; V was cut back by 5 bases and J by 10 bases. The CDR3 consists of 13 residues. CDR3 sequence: CASSRGSGGEQFF. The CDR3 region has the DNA TGTGCCAGCAGCAGGGGTAGCGGGGGGGAGCAGTTCTTC.

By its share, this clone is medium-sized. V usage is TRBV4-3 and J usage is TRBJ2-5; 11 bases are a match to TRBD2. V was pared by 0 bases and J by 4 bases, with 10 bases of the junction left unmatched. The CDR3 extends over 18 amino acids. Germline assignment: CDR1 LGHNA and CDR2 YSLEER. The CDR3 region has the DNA TGCGCCAGCAGCCAAGATCCCCCTCTAGCGGGAGGTCTAGAGACCCAGTACTTC. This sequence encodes CASSQDPPLAGGLETQYF.

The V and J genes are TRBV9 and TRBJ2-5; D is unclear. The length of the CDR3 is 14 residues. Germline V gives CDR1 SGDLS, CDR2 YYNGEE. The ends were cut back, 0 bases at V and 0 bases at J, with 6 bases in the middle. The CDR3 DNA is TGTGCCAGCAGCGTAGCGGCCTACCAAGAGACCCAGTACTTC. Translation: CASSVAAYQETQYF. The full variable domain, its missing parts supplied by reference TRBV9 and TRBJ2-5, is DSGVTQTPKHLITATGQRVTLRCSPRSGDLSVYWYQQSLDQGLQFLIQYYNGEERAKGNILERFSAQQFPDLHSELNLSSLELGDSALYFCASSVAAYQETQYFGPGTRLLVL.

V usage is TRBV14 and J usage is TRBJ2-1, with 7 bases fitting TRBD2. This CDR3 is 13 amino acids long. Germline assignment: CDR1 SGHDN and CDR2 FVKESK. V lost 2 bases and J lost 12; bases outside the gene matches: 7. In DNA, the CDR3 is TGTGCCAGCAGCCAATCTCCGGGGGGAATGCAGTTCTTC. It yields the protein CASSQSPGGMQFF.

The CDR3 sequence is CASSQDRGASYGYTF. CDR3 sequence (DNA): TGTGCCAGCAGCCAAGACCGCGGAGCCTCCTATGGCTACACCTTC. The chain carries TRBV4-2 and TRBJ1-2; D call uncertain. The germline gives CDR1 LGHNA, CDR2 YNFKEQ. This CDR3 is 15 amino acids long. V lost 0 bases, J lost 4 bases, and 12 bases lay in between.

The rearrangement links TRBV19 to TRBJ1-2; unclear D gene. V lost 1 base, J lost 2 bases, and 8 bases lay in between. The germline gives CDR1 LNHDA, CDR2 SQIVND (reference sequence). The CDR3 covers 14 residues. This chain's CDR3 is CASSIVSRNYGYTF. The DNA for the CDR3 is TGTGCCAGTAGTATAGTATCCCGCAACTATGGCTACACCTTC.

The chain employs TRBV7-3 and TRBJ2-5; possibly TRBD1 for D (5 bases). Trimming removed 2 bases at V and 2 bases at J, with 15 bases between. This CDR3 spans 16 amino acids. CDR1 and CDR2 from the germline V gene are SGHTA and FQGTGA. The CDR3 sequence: CASSLGAKDGQETQYF. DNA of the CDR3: TGTGCCAGCAGCTTAGGGGCTAAAGACGGACAAGAGACCCAGTACTTC. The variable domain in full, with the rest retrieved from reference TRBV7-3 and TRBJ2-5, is GAGVSQTPSNKVTEKGKYVELRCDPISGHTALYWYRQSLGQGPEFLIYFQGTGAADDSGLPNDRFFAVRPEGSVSTLKIQRTERGDSAVYLCASSLGAKDGQETQYFGPGTRLLVL.

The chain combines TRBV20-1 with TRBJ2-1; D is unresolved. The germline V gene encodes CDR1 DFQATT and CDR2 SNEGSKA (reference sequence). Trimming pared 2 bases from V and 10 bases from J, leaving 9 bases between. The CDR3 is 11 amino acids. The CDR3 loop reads CSARWVGEQFF. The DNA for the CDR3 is TGCAGTGCTAGATGGGTAGGGGAGCAGTTCTTC.

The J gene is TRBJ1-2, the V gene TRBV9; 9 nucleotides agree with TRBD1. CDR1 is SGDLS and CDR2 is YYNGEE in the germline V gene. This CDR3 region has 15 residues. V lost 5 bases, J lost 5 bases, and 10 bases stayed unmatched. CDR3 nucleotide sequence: TGTGCCAGCAGAATTCCCGGGGACAGGGAATATGGCTACACCTTC. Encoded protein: CASRIPGDREYGYTF.

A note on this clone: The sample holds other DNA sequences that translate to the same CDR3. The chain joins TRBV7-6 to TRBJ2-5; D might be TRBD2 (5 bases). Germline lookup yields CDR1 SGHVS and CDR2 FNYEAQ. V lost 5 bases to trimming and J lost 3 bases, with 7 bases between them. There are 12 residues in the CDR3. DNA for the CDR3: TGTGCCAGCAGCCCCGGGGAAGAGACCCAGTACTTC. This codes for CASSPGEETQYF.

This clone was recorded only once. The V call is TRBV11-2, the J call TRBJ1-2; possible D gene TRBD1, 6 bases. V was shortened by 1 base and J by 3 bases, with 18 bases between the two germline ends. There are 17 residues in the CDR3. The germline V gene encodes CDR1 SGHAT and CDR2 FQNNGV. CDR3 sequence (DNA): TGTGCCAGCAGCTTAGGGGTTTCCGGGGGCGCTTACTATGGCTACACCTTC. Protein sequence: CASSLGVSGGAYYGYTF.

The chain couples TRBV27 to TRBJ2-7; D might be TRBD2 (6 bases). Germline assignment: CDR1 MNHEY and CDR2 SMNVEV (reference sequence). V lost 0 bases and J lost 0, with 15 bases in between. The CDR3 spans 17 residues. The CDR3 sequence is CASSLSVPTGSSYEQYF. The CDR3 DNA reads TGTGCCAGCAGTTTATCAGTGCCAACCGGGAGCTCCTACGAGCAGTACTTC.